The 15 T cell receptor beta chains given below trace back to one sample, sequenced in a study of CD8 T cells in ankylosing spondylitis. One entry per CDR3 protein, called by TCRdb with MiXCR from the 5' RACE reads. The repertoire holds 150,000 to 200,000 distinct CDR3 sequences, 13% seen once, with approximately 9.9% in the top ten. The sample comprised blood, either unsorted or a sorted T cell fraction (not recorded which). The receptors stem from a female donor with ankylosing spondylitis or in good health (not recorded which).

This clonotype was seen more than once but under ten times. The V gene is TRBV4-3, the J gene TRBJ2-5; TRBD2 agrees at 9 bases. Germline CDR1 reads LGHNA; CDR2 reads YSLEER. The trim removed 4 bases at V and 2 bases at J, leaving 11 bases unmatched. This CDR3 has 17 residues. CDR3 protein: CASSLTGGRVEQETQYF. The DNA for the CDR3 is TGCGCCAGCAGCCTCACCGGCGGGAGGGTTGAGCAAGAGACCCAGTACTTC.

V is TRBV6-4 and J is TRBJ1-6; D is ambiguous. Germline values: CDR1 MRHNA, CDR2 SNTAGT. The V end was cut by 2 bases, the J end by 6 bases, with 5 bases between. This CDR3 is 13 amino acids long. CDR3 bases: TGTGCCAGCAGTGACGGGTTTAATTCACCCCTCCACTTT. Encoded protein: CASSDGFNSPLHF.

There are many counts of this clonotype. This chain links TRBV7-8 with TRBJ2-7, with 10 bases fitting TRBD2. The length of the CDR3 is 18 residues. Unmatched junction bases numbered 10, after V lost 1 base and J lost 1 base. Germline-derived CDR1 and CDR2 are SGHVS and FQNEAQ. The CDR3, as DNA: TGTGCCAGCAGCTTAGTGTTACTAGCGGGATTTGCATCCTACGAGCAGTACTTC. Its translation: CASSLVLLAGFASYEQYF. The full variable domain, in which reference TRBV7-8 and TRBJ2-7 provide the parts outside the CDR3, is GAGVSQSPRYKVAKRGQDVALRCDPISGHVSLFWYQQALGQGPEFLTYFQNEAQLDKSGLPSDRFFAERPEGSVSTLKIQRTQQEDSAVYLCASSLVLLAGFASYEQYFGPGTRLTVT.

This clonotype was seen many times. The rearrangement links TRBV20-1 to TRBJ2-1; the match to TRBD2 covers 10 bases. The CDR3 loop spans 14 amino acids. The ends lost 6 bases at V and 6 bases at J; junction bases unmatched: 8. Per germline, CDR1 DFQATT and CDR2 SNEGSKA (reference sequence). CDR3 amino acids: CSAQPGLAPNEQFF. The CDR3, as DNA: TGCAGTGCCCAGCCGGGACTAGCGCCCAATGAGCAGTTCTTC.

This clonotype has ten or more counts. The rearrangement uses TRBV5-1 and TRBJ2-4, with 8 nucleotides matching TRBD1. The CDR3 totals 14 residues. V lost 2 bases, J lost 9 bases, and 7 bases stayed unmatched. The germline CDR1 and CDR2 sequences are SGHRS and YFSETQ. The CDR3 reads CASSLQGGLGIQYF. CDR3 nucleotides: TGCGCCAGCAGCTTACAGGGGGGCTTGGGCATTCAGTACTTC. Complete variable domain (other parts from reference TRBV5-1 and TRBJ2-4): KAGVTQTPRYLIKTRGQQVTLSCSPISGHRSVSWYQQTPGQGLQFLFEYFSETQRNKGNFPGRFSGRQFSNSRSEMNVSTLELGDSALYLCASSLQGGLGIQYFGAGTRLSVL.

Concerning this clonotype itself: One base away lies a much larger clone, so this may be a sequencing read error. This chain links TRBV19 with TRBJ1-5; TRBD1 is a possible D gene (6 bases). Per germline, CDR1 LNHDA and CDR2 SQIVND (reference sequence). The length of the CDR3 is 14 residues. Between the trimmed V and J ends, which lost 7 bases and 5 bases, there was a span of 15 bases. The CDR3 reads CASKGVGLDQPQHF. DNA for the CDR3: TGTGCCAGTAAGGGGGTTGGGTTGGATCAGCCCCAGCATTTT.

The sample holds a few counts of this clonotype. The V and J genes are TRBV5-1 and TRBJ1-2; D is uncertain. V lost 2 bases, J lost 4 bases, and 12 bases lay in between. Germline V gene data show CDR1 as SGHRS and CDR2 as YFSETQ. The CDR3 sequence is 14 residues long. Here the CDR3 reads CASSFVGPIYGYTF. As DNA, the CDR3 is TGCGCCAGCAGCTTCGTTGGACCGATCTATGGCTACACCTTC.

V is TRBV18 and J is TRBJ2-3, with 11 bases identical to TRBD2. CDR1 is KGHSH and CDR2 is LQKENI in the germline V gene. V lost 2 bases to trimming and J lost 0 bases; unmatched junction nucleotides: 4. The CDR3 has 17 residues. Here the CDR3 reads CASSPTLAGGSTDTQYF. CDR3 sequence (DNA): TGTGCCAGCTCACCAACCTTAGCGGGAGGGAGCACAGATACGCAGTATTTT.

The table lists this clonotype with many counts. The chain carries TRBV20-1 and TRBJ2-7; D perhaps matches TRBD1 (5 bases). Germline CDR1 and CDR2: DFQATT and SNEGSKA (reference sequence). This CDR3 comprises 12 residues. V was trimmed by 3 bases and J by 0 bases, leaving 6 bases between them. The CDR3 sequence is CSASQGSYEQYF. In DNA form, the CDR3 reads TGCAGTGCTAGCCAGGGCTCCTACGAGCAGTACTTC.

This clonotype appeared once. The genes are TRBV20-1 and TRBJ2-7, with no clear D. This CDR3 is 13 amino acids long. Germline-derived CDR1 and CDR2 are DFQATT and SNEGSKA (reference sequence). With 5 bases removed from V and 2 bases from J, the gap between germline ends came to 13 bases. The CDR3 spells CSALAGTTYEQYF. Written as DNA, the CDR3 is TGCAGTGCTCTCGCCGGAACGACCTACGAGCAGTACTTC.

A note on this clonotype: A read error is possible here, since a much larger clone lies one base away. The chain is built from TRBV12-3 or TRBV12-4 and TRBJ2-1; D gene unclear. V was pared by 5 bases and J by 9 bases, with 17 bases between. This CDR3 is 14 amino acids long. In DNA form, the CDR3 reads TGTGCCAGCAGTCATCCGAACAAGGGAAGTGAGCAGTTCTTC. Protein: CASSHPNKGSEQFF.

This clonotype was observed a handful of times. The gene calls are TRBV29-1 and TRBJ1-2, with 7 bases that match TRBD1. Germline CDR1 reads SQVTM; CDR2 reads ANQGSEA. V gave up 2 bases and J gave up 4 bases; unmatched junction bases: 4. The CDR3 contains 13 residues. CDR3 in amino acids: CSVEQDRFYGYTF. CDR3 in DNA: TGCAGCGTTGAACAGGACAGGTTCTATGGCTACACCTTC.

This clonotype was seen repeatedly, ten times or more. V is TRBV6-2 or TRBV6-3 and J is TRBJ1-3, with no clear D. Germline lookup yields CDR1 MNHEY and CDR2 SVGEGT. The CDR3 covers 16 residues. The germline V and J ends were trimmed by 4 bases and 7 bases, with 20 bases remaining between them. The CDR3 protein is CASSSDGRNPGNTIYF. CDR3 nucleotides: TGTGCCAGCAGTTCTGATGGACGAAATCCGGGGAACACCATATATTTT.

This clonotype was recorded many times. V and J are TRBV9 and TRBJ2-1, with D possibly being TRBD2 (6 bases). Trimming removed 4 bases at V and 8 bases at J, with 22 bases between. Germline-derived CDR1 and CDR2 are SGDLS and YYNGEE. The CDR3 runs to 16 residues. This chain's CDR3 is CASSLMGLAEVDEQFF. CDR3 bases: TGTGCCAGCAGCCTTATGGGACTGGCTGAGGTCGATGAGCAGTTCTTC.

This chain links TRBV20-1 with TRBJ2-7; 10 bases line up with TRBD2. Germline V lookup: CDR1 DFQATT, CDR2 SNEGSKA (reference sequence). V was pared by 3 bases and J by 3 bases, with 14 bases of the junction left unmatched. The length of the CDR3 is 17 residues. The CDR3 DNA is TGCAGTGCTAGGTGGCTAGCGGGAGTTGACTACTACTACGAGCAGTACTTC. Its translation is CSARWLAGVDYYYEQYF.